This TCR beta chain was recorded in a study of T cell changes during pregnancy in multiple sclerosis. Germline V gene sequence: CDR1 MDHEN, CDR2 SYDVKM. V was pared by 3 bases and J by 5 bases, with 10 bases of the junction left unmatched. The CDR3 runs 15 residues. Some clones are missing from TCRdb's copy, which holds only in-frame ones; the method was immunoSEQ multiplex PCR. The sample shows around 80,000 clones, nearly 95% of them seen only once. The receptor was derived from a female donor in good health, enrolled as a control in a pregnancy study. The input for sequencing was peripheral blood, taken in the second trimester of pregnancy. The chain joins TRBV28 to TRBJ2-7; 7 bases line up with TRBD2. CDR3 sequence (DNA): TGTGCCAGCAGTTTCGAAACGCAGGGAGGGAACGAGCAGTACTTC. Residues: CASSFETQGGNEQYF.